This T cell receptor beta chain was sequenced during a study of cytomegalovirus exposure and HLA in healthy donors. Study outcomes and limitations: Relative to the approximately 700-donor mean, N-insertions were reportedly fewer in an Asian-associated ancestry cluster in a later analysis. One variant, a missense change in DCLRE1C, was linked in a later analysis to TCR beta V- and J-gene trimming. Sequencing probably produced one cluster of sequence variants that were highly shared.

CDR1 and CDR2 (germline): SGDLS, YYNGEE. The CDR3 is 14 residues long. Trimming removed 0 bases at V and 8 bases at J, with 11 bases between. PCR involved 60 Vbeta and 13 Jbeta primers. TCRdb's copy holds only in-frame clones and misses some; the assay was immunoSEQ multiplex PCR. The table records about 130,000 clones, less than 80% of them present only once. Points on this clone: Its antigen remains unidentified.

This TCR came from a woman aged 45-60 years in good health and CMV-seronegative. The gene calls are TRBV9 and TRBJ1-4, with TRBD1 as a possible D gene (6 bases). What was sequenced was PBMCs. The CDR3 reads CASSVAGENEKLFF. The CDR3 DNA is TGTGCCAGCAGCGTAGCAGGGGAAAACGAAAAACTGTTTTTT.